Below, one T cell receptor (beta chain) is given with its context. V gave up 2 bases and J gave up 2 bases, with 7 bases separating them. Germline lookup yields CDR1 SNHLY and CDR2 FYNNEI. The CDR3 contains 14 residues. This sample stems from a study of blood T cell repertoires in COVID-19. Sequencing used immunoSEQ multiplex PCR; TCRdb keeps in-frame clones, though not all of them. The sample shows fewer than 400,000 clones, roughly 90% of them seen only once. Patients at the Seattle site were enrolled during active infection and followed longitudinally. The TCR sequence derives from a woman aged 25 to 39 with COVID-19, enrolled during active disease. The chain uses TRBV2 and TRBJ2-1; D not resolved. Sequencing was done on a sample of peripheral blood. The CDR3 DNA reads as TGTGCCAGCAGTGAACTACGAACCTACAATGAGCAGTTCTTC. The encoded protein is CASSELRTYNEQFF.